A selection of T cell receptor beta chains follows, all from one sample in a study of immune heterogeneity within non-small cell lung tumors. TCRdb reprocessed the multiplex PCR reads with MiXCR, giving one entry per CDR3 protein. The data contain more than 9,500 distinct CDR3 sequences, around 29% of them singletons. Sequenced input: lung tumor tissue. Receptors originate from a man aged 55 to 70 with non-small cell lung cancer. The CDR3 runs from the conserved cysteine through the conserved F or W. A D gene is named only where the DNA matches it firmly. Size tells how often a clone was seen (once, few, many) or the class of an expanded clone, and some rows leave it out.

V gene: TRBV11-2; clone size: medium-sized; J gene: TRBJ1-6; D gene: NA; CDR3 protein: CASSLGAGARPLHF; CDR3 DNA: TGTGCCAGCAGCTTAGGGGCAGGGGCCCGCCCCCTCCACTTT
V gene: TRBV11-2; clone size: many; J gene: TRBJ1-6; D gene: NA; CDR3 protein: CASSLAQGSGNNSPLHF; CDR3 DNA: TGTGCCAGCAGCTTAGCGCAGGGATCCGGGAATAATTCACCCCTCCACTTT
V gene: TRBV28; clone size: NA; J gene: TRBJ1-2; D gene: NA; CDR3 protein: CASSPPSGDTYGYTF; CDR3 DNA: TGTGCCAGCAGTCCACCCTCGGGAGATACCTATGGCTACACCTTC
V gene: TRBV3-2; clone size: many; J gene: TRBJ2-7; D gene: NA; CDR3 protein: CASSQGLAGGPVYEQYF; CDR3 DNA: TGTGCCAGCAGCCAAGGGCTAGCGGGAGGGCCGGTGTACGAGCAGTACTTC
V gene: TRBV28; clone size: medium-sized; J gene: TRBJ1-2; D gene: NA; CDR3 protein: CASQSGARGGYTF; CDR3 DNA: TGTGCCAGCCAGAGTGGGGCCCGAGGGGGCTACACCTTC
V gene: TRBV15; clone size: many; J gene: TRBJ2-3; D gene: NA; CDR3 protein: CATSSKDTQYF; CDR3 DNA: TGTGCCACCAGCAGTAAGGATACGCAGTATTTT
V gene: TRBV4-3; clone size: many; J gene: TRBJ2-6; D gene: NA; CDR3 protein: CASSQDRSSGANVLTF; CDR3 DNA: TGCGCCAGCAGCCAAGACCGGAGCTCTGGGGCCAACGTCCTGACTTTC
V gene: TRBV29-1; clone size: many; J gene: TRBJ2-5; D gene: NA; CDR3 protein: CSVDRSSVGETQYF; CDR3 DNA: TGCAGCGTTGACAGGTCGAGCGTTGGAGAGACCCAGTACTTC
V gene: TRBV14; clone size: medium-sized; J gene: TRBJ2-7; D gene: NA; CDR3 protein: CASSQGFRVNLYEQYF; CDR3 DNA: TGTGCCAGCAGCCAAGGGTTCAGGGTTAATCTTTACGAGCAGTACTTC
V gene: TRBV24-1; clone size: many; J gene: TRBJ2-3; D gene: TRBD2; CDR3 protein: CATAGADTQYF; CDR3 DNA: TGTGCCACAGCGGGGGCAGATACGCAGTATTTT
V gene: TRBV5-5; clone size: many; J gene: TRBJ2-2; D gene: TRBD2; CDR3 protein: CASSLEGTSGRGTGELFF; CDR3 DNA: TGTGCCAGCAGCTTGGAAGGGACTAGCGGGAGGGGCACCGGGGAGCTGTTTTTT
V gene: TRBV19; clone size: many; J gene: TRBJ2-3; D gene: NA; CDR3 protein: CASSKGPDTQYF; CDR3 DNA: TGTGCCAGTAGTAAGGGCCCAGATACGCAGTATTTT
V gene: TRBV4-3; clone size: few; J gene: TRBJ2-3; D gene: NA; CDR3 protein: CASSPSGHTPRPDTQYF; CDR3 DNA: TGCGCCAGCAGCCCTTCGGGCCATACGCCTCGCCCAGATACGCAGTATTTT
V gene: TRBV11-2; clone size: many; J gene: TRBJ2-2; D gene: NA; CDR3 protein: CASSSGSVVNTGELFF; CDR3 DNA: TGTGCCAGCAGCTCAGGGTCCGTGGTGAACACCGGGGAGCTGTTTTTT
V gene: TRBV2; clone size: NA; J gene: TRBJ2-1; D gene: NA; CDR3 protein: CASSDGLPNYEQFF; CDR3 DNA: TGTGCCAGCAGTGATGGACTGCCGAACTATGAGCAGTTCTTC
V gene: TRBV19; clone size: many; J gene: TRBJ2-5; D gene: TRBD1; CDR3 protein: CANLTGGEETQYF; CDR3 DNA: TGTGCCAATCTGACAGGGGGGGAAGAGACCCAGTACTTC
V gene: TRBV9; clone size: many; J gene: TRBJ2-3; D gene: TRBD1; CDR3 protein: CASSVGQGVLYTQYF; CDR3 DNA: TGTGCCAGCAGCGTAGGACAGGGGGTTTTATATACGCAGTATTTT
V gene: TRBV3-1; clone size: NA; J gene: TRBJ2-1; D gene: NA; CDR3 protein: CASSQEGGDAYNEQFF; CDR3 DNA: TGTGCCAGCAGCCAAGAAGGGGGGGATGCCTACAATGAGCAGTTCTTC
V gene: TRBV20-1; clone size: many; J gene: TRBJ2-3; D gene: NA; CDR3 protein: CSASVTRDTQYF; CDR3 DNA: TGCAGTGCTAGTGTAACGAGAGATACGCAGTATTTT
V gene: TRBV6-1; clone size: NA; J gene: TRBJ2-3; D gene: TRBD1; CDR3 protein: CASSMGQLTDTQYF; CDR3 DNA: TGTGCCAGCAGTATGGGACAGCTCACAGATACGCAGTATTTT
V gene: TRBV6-1; clone size: NA; J gene: TRBJ1-4; D gene: TRBD1; CDR3 protein: CASSETGGGVEKLFF; CDR3 DNA: TGTGCCAGCAGTGAAACAGGGGGGGGAGTTGAAAAACTGTTTTTT
V gene: TRBV20-1; clone size: NA; J gene: TRBJ2-2; D gene: NA; CDR3 protein: CSARWGTNTGELFF; CDR3 DNA: TGCAGTGCTAGATGGGGGACGAACACCGGGGAGCTGTTTTTT
V gene: TRBV19; clone size: many; J gene: TRBJ2-5; D gene: NA; CDR3 protein: CASRSNSGARPETQYF; CDR3 DNA: TGTGCCAGTAGATCAAATTCAGGGGCCCGGCCGGAGACCCAGTACTTC
V gene: TRBV28; clone size: once; J gene: TRBJ2-7; D gene: NA; CDR3 protein: CASRDPRVSPYEQYF; CDR3 DNA: TGTGCCAGCAGGGATCCCAGGGTTTCACCCTACGAGCAGTACTTC
V gene: TRBV5-1; clone size: many; J gene: TRBJ1-1; D gene: NA; CDR3 protein: CASSFRTDNTEAFF; CDR3 DNA: TGCGCCAGCAGCTTCCGGACAGACAACACTGAAGCTTTCTTT
V gene: TRBV30; clone size: many; J gene: TRBJ1-1; D gene: NA; CDR3 protein: CAWSVWGARDTEAFF; CDR3 DNA: TGTGCCTGGAGTGTATGGGGGGCGAGGGACACTGAAGCTTTCTTT
V gene: TRBV12-3/TRBV12-4; clone size: NA; J gene: TRBJ1-2; D gene: TRBD1; CDR3 protein: CASSLGTVYGYTF; CDR3 DNA: TGTGCCAGCAGTCTCGGGACAGTCTATGGCTACACCTTC
V gene: TRBV5-6; clone size: few; J gene: TRBJ2-1; D gene: TRBD1; CDR3 protein: CASSATGQASKFF; CDR3 DNA: TGTGCCAGCAGCGCAACGGGACAGGCCTCTAAGTTCTTC
V gene: TRBV19; clone size: medium-sized; J gene: TRBJ1-2; D gene: TRBD1; CDR3 protein: CASSIPGTAFGYTF; CDR3 DNA: TGTGCCAGTAGTATTCCCGGGACAGCATTTGGCTACACCTTC
V gene: TRBV30; clone size: NA; J gene: TRBJ2-7; D gene: NA; CDR3 protein: CAWSGQPSYEQYF; CDR3 DNA: TGTGCCTGGAGTGGGCAGCCCTCCTACGAGCAGTACTTC
V gene: TRBV6-2/TRBV6-3; clone size: NA; J gene: TRBJ2-7; D gene: TRBD2; CDR3 protein: CASSRYSGNYEQYF; CDR3 DNA: TGTGCCAGCAGTAGATATAGCGGGAACTACGAGCAGTACTTC
V gene: TRBV11-2; clone size: medium-sized; J gene: TRBJ2-7; D gene: TRBD2; CDR3 protein: CASSLAGGSYEQYF; CDR3 DNA: TGTGCCAGCAGCTTAGCGGGAGGCTCCTACGAGCAGTACTTC
V gene: TRBV20-1; clone size: many; J gene: TRBJ1-6; D gene: NA; CDR3 protein: CSASGPRMGALGENSPLHF; CDR3 DNA: TGCAGTGCTAGTGGGCCTCGGATGGGGGCTCTGGGTGAAAATTCACCCCTCCACTTT
V gene: TRBV5-1; clone size: NA; J gene: TRBJ2-7; D gene: TRBD1; CDR3 protein: CASRPGTGPGSYEQYF; CDR3 DNA: TGCGCCAGCAGACCTGGGACAGGACCAGGTTCCTACGAGCAGTACTTC